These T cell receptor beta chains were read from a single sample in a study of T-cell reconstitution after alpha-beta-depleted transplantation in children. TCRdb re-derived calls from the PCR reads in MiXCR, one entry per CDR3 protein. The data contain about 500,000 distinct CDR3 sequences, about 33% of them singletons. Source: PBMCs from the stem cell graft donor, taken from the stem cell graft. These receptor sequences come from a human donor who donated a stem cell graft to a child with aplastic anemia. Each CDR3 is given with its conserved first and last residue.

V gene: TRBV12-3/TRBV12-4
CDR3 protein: CASSLSGSGELFF

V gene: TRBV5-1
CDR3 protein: CASRVVNDVRYGYTF

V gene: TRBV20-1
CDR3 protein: CSAALPGQRNTEAFF

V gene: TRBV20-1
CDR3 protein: CSARPPDPRTGGLRQETQYF

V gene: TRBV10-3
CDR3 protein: CAISARGSGSTGDTQYF

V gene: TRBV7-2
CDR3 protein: CASRWTSGSLTEQFF

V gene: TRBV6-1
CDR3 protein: CASSPELADYTDTQYF

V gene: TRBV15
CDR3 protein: CATRLAGDVYNEQFF

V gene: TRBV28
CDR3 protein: CASSAWTGVTEAFF

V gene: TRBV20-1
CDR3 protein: CSASRSVAEAFF

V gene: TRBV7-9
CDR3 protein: CASSLGTGENIQYF

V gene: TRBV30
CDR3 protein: CAWGGRMNTEAFF

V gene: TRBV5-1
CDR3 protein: CASSFPPDTQYF

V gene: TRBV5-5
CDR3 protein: CASSLNLLGDGYTF

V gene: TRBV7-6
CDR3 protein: CASSLGIAGLAYNEQFF

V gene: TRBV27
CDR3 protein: CASSLSGQGNGYTF

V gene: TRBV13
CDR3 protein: CASSSGTRGVRYF

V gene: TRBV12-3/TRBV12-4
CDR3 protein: CASSLSRTGGLAGGGETQYF

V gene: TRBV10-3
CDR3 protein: CAISGQGKTGELFF

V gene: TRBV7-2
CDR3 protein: CASTLAPGDTDTQYF

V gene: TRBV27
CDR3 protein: CASRKQGVGGRTEAFF

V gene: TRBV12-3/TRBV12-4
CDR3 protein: CASSSRVLRYNEQFF

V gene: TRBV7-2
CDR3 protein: CASSLANRGNTGELFF

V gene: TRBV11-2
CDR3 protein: CASSLDWETQYF

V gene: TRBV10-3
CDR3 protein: CAISATSGRITDTQYF

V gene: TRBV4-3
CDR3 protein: CASSQARGETQYF

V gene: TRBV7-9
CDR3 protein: CASSPGTSGTPDTQYF

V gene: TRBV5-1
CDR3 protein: CASSLAGRGPDTQYF

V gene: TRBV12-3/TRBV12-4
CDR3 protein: CASREQGAVTEAFF

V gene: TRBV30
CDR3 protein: CAWSVGLSYQETQYF

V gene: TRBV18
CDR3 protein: CASSVARAGANVLTF

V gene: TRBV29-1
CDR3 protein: CSAAWGRETQYF

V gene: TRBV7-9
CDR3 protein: CASSPSGAGNQPQHF

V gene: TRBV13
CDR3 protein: CASSLGGGTGGYEQYF

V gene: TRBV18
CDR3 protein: CASSPPAGMNTEAFF

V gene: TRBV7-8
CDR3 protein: CASSVGTSGTFNYEQYF

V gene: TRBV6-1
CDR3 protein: CATQGRAGAYEQYF

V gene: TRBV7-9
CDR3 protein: CASSLADPQYF

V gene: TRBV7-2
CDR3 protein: CASSLPGADTQYF

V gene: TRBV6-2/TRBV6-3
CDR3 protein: CASSAGTGYTEAFF

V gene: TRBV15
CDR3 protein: CATSGPTLYANEQFF

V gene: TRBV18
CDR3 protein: CASSSRQSNTGELFF

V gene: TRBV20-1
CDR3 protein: CSAAVGGAWVQPQHF